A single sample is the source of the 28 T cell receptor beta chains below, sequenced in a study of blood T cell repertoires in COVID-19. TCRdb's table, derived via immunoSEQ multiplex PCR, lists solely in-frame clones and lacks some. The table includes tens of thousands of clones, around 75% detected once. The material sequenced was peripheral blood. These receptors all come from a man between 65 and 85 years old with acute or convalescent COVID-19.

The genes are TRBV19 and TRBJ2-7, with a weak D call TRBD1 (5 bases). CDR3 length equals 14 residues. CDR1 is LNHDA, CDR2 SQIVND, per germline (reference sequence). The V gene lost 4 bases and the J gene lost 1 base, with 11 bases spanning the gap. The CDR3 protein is CASSTDTISYEQYF. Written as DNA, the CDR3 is TGTGCCAGTAGTACGGACACTATTTCCTACGAGCAGTACTTC.

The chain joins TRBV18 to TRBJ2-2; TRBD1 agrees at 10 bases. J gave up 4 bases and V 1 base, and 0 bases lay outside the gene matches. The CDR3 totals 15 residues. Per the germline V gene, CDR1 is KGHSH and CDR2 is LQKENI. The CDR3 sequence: CASSPRQGATGELFF. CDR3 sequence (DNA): TGTGCCAGCTCACCACGACAGGGGGCCACCGGGGAGCTGTTTTTT.

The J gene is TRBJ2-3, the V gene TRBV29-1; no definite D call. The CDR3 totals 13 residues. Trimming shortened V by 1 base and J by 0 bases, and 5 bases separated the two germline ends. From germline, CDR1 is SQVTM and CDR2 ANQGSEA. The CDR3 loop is CSVEGLSTDTQYF. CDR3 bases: TGCAGCGTTGAAGGTCTTAGCACAGATACGCAGTATTTT.

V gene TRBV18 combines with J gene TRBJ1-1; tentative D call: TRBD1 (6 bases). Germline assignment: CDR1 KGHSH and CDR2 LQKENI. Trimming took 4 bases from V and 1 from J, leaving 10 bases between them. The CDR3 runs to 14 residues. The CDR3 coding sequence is TGTGCCAGCTCACTCTGGACAGCGAACACTGAAGCTTTCTTT. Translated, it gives CASSLWTANTEAFF.

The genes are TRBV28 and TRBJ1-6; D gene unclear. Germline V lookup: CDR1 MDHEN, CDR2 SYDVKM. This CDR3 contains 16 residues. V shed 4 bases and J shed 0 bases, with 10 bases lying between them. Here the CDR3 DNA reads TGTGCCAGCAGTTCCGCCGGAGGCTCCTATAATTCACCCCTCCACTTT. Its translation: CASSSAGGSYNSPLHF.

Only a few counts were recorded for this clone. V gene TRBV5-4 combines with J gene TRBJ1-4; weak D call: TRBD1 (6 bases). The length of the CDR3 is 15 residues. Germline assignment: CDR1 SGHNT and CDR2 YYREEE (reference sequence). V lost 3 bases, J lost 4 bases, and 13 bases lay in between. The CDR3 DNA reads TGTGCCAGCAGCTCAAACAGGGCGGTTAATGAAAAACTGTTTTTT. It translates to CASSSNRAVNEKLFF.

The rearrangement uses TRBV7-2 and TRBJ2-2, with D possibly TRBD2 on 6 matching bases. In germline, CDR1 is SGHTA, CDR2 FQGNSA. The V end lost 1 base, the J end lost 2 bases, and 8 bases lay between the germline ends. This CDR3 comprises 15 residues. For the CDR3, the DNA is TGTGCCAGCAGCTTAGGCGGGACTAACACCGGGGAGCTGTTTTTT. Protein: CASSLGGTNTGELFF.

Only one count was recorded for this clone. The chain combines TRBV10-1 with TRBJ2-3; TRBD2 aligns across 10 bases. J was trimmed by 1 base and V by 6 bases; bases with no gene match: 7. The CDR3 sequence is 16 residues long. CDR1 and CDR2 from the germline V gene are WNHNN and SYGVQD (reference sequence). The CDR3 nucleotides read TGCGCCAGCAGCCCCACTAGCGGGATCCGCACAGATACGCAGTATTTT. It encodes CASSPTSGIRTDTQYF.

The CDR3 DNA follows: TGTGCCAGCAGCTTAGATCGCCCTCAGGGGTGGGGGCCGGCGACACCCCTCCACTTT. This codes for CASSLDRPQGWGPATPLHF. This chain links TRBV7-2 with TRBJ1-6, with TRBD1 as a possible D gene (6 bases). Germline V CDR1 and CDR2: SGHTA, FQGNSA. The CDR3 runs 19 residues. Deletions cut 1 base from V and 11 bases from J, with 27 bases between.

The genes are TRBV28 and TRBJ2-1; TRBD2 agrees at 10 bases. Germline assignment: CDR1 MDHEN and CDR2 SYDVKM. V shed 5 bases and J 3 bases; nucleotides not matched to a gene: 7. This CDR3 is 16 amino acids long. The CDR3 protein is CASSDPSGRGYNEQFF. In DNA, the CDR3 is TGTGCCAGCAGTGACCCCAGCGGGAGGGGCTACAATGAGCAGTTCTTC.

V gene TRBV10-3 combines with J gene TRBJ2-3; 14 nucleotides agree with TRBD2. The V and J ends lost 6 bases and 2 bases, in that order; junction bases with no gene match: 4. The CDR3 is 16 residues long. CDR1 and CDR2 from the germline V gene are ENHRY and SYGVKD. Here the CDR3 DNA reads TGTGCCATCAGCAAGACTAGCGGGGGGGACACAGATACGCAGTATTTT. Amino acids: CAISKTSGGDTDTQYF.

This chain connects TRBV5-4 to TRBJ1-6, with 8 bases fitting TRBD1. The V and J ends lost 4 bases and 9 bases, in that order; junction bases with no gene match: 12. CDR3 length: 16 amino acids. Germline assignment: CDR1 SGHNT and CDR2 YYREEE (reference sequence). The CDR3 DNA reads TGTGCCAGCAGCCCCGGAAGAGACAGGGGCATTTCACCCCTCCACTTT. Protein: CASSPGRDRGISPLHF.

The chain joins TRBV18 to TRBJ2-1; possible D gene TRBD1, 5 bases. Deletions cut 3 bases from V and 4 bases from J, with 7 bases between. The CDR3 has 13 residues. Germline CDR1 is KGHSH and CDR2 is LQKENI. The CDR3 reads CASSPDTYNEQFF. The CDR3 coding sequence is TGTGCCAGCTCACCGGACACGTACAATGAGCAGTTCTTC.

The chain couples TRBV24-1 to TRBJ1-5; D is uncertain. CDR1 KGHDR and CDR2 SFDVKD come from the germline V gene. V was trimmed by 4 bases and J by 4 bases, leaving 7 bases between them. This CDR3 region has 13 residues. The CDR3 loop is CATSDNVNQPQHF. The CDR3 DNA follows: TGTGCCACCAGTGACAATGTGAATCAGCCCCAGCATTTT.

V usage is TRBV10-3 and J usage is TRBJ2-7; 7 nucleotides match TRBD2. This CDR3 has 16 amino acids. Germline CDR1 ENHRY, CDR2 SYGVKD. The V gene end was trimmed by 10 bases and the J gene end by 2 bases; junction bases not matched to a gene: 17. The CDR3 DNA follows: TGTGCCACCGATAGCGGGTCGGGTAGTGGGGCCTACGAGCAGTACTTC. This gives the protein CATDSGSGSGAYEQYF.

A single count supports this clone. CDR3: CASRRDYGYTF. The CDR3 bases are TGTGCCAGCAGGCGCGATTATGGCTACACCTTC. This chain links TRBV9 with TRBJ1-2; D not certain. This CDR3 is built from 11 residues. V was clipped by 5 bases and J by 5 bases, with 7 bases between them. Germline assignment: CDR1 SGDLS and CDR2 YYNGEE.

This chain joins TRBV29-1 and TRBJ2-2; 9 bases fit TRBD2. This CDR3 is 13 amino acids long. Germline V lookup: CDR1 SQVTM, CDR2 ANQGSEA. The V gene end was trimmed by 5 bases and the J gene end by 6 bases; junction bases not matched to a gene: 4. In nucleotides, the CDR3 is TGCAGCGTTCGTCCTAGCGGGGCCGGGGAGCTGTTTTTT. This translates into CSVRPSGAGELFF.

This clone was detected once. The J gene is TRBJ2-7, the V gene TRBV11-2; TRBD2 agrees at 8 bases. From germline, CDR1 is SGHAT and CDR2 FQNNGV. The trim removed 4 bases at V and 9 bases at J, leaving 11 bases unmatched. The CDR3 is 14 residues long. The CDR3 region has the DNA TGTGCCAGCAGCTGGCTGCGGGAGGTTTCTAGGCAGTACTTC. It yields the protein CASSWLREVSRQYF.

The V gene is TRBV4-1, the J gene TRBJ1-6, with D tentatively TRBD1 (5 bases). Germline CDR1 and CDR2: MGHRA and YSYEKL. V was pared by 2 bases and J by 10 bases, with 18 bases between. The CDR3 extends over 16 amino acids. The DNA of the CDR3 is TGCGCCAGCAGCCAATGGGACGGGGGGTTTAAATCACCCCTCCACTTT. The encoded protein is CASSQWDGGFKSPLHF.

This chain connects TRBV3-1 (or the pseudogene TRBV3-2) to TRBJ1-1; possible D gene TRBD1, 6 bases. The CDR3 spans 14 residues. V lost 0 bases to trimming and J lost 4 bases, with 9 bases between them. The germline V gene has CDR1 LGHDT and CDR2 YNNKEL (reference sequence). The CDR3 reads CASSQEARGTEAFF. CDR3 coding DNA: TGTGCCAGCAGCCAAGAAGCCAGGGGCACTGAAGCTTTCTTT.

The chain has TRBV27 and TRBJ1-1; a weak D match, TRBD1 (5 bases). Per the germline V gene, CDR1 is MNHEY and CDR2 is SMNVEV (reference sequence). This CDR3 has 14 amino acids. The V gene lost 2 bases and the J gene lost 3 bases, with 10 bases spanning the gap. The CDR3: CASSLQVGDTEAFF. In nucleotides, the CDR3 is TGTGCCAGCAGTTTACAGGTAGGGGACACTGAAGCTTTCTTT.

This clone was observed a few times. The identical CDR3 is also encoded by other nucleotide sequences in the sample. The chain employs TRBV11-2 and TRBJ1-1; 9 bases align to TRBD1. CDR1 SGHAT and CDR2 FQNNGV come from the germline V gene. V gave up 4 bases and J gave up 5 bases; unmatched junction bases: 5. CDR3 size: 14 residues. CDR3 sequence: CASSSGQGRTEAFF. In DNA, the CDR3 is TGTGCCAGCAGCTCTGGACAGGGGCGGACTGAAGCTTTCTTT. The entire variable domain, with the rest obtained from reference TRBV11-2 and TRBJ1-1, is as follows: EAGVAQSPRYKIIEKRQSVAFWCNPISGHATLYWYQQILGQGPKLLIQFQNNGVVDDSQLPKDRFSAERLKGVDSTLKIQPAKLEDSAVYLCASSSGQGRTEAFFGQGTRLTVV.

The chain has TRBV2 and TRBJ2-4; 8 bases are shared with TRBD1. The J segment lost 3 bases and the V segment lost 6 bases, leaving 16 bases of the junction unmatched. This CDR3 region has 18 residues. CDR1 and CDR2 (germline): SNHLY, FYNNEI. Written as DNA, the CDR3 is TGTGCCAGCAGGGCGGACAGGGTGGCGGCTTTCGGCAAAAACATTCAGTACTTC. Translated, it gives CASRADRVAAFGKNIQYF.

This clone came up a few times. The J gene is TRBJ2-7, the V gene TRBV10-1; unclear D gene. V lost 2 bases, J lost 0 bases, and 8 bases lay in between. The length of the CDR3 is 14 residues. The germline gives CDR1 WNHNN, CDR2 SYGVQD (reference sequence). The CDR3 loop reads CASSEKESSYEQYF. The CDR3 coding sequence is TGCGCCAGCAGTGAGAAGGAGAGCTCCTACGAGCAGTACTTC.

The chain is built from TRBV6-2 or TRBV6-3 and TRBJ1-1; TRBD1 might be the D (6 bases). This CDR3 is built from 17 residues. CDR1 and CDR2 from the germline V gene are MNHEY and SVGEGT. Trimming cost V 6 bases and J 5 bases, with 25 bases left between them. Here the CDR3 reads CASSHGLGRGADTEAFF. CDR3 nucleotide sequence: TGTGCCAGCAGCCACGGCCTGGGTCGGGGGGCGGATACTGAAGCTTTCTTT.

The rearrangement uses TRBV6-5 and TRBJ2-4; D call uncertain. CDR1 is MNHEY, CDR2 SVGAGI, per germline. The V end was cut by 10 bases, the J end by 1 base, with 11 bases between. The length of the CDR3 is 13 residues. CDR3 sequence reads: CATRPLAKNIQYF. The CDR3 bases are TGTGCCACCCGTCCCCTGGCCAAAAACATTCAGTACTTC.

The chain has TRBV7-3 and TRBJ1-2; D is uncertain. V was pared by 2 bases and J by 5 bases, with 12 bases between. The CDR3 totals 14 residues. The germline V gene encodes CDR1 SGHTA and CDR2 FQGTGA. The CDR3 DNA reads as TGTGCCAGCAGCTTATCGGGAAATTCATATGGCTACACCTTC. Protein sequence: CASSLSGNSYGYTF.

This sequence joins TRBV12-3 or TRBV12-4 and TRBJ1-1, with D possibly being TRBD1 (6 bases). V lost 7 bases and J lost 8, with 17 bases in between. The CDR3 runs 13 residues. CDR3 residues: CASTRDTQGEAFF. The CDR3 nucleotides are TGTGCCAGCACTAGGGACACCCAGGGGGAAGCTTTCTTT.